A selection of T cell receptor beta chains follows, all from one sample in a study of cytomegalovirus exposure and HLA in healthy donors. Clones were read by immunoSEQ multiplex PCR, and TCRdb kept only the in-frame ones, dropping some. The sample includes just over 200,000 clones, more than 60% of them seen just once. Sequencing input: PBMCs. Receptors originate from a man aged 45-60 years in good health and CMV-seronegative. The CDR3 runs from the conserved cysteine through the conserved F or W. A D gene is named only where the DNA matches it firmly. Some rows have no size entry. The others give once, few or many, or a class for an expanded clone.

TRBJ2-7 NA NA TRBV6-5 CASRDRGSHEQYF TGTGCCAGCAGGGACCGAGGGAGCCACGAGCAGTACTTC
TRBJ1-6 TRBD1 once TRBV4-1 CASSQEGTGNNSPLHF TGCGCCAGCAGCCAAGAAGGGACAGGGAATAATTCACCCCTCCACTTT
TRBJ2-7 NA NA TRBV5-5 CASSLTSDFFYEQYF TGTGCCAGCAGCTTGACCAGCGACTTCTTCTACGAGCAGTACTTC
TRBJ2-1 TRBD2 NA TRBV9 CASSVGPRTRKTNEQFF TGTGCCAGCAGCGTAGGACCTAGGACTAGAAAGACCAATGAGCAGTTCTTC
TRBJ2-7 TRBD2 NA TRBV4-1 CASSQLSGLAGGTYEQYF TGCGCCAGCAGCCAACTGTCAGGACTAGCGGGAGGGACCTACGAGCAGTACTTC
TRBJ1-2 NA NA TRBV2 CASRVGGAGYGYTF TGTGCCAGCAGGGTTGGGGGGGCAGGGTATGGCTACACCTTC
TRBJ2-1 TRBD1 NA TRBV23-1 CASSQGSGGYNEQFF TGCGCCAGCAGTCAAGGCTCAGGGGGCTACAATGAGCAGTTCTTC
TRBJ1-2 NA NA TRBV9 CASSSSIQGSYSYTF TGTGCCAGCAGCTCTAGTATCCAGGGAAGCTATTCCTACACCTTC
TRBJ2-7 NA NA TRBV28 CASTAGTYEQYF TGTGCCAGCACCGCGGGGACCTACGAGCAGTACTTC
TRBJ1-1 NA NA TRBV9 CASSAPDRNTEAFF TGTGCCAGCAGCGCACCCGACAGGAACACTGAAGCTTTCTTT
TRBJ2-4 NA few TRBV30 CAWRGVESAKNIQYF TGTGCCTGGAGAGGGGTGGAGTCAGCCAAAAACATTCAGTACTTC
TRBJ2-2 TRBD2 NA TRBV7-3 CASSYSGRNTGELFF TGTGCCAGCAGCTATAGCGGGCGGAACACCGGGGAGCTGTTTTTT
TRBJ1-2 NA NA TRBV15 CATSRVPGLGYTF TGTGCCACCAGCAGAGTTCCCGGTCTTGGCTACACCTTC
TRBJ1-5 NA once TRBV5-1 CASSLDSPNQPQHF TGCGCCAGCAGCCTGGACAGCCCCAATCAGCCCCAGCATTTT
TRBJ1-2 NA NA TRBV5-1 CASSLGEFNYGYTF TGCGCCAGCAGCTTGGGGGAGTTTAACTATGGCTACACCTTC
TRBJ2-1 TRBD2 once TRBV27 CASSLEGGPGYTMHNEQFF TGTGCCAGCAGTTTAGAGGGAGGGCCCGGATATACGATGCACAATGAGCAGTTCTTC
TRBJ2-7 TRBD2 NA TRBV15 CATSRDTSGSSEQYF TGTGCCACCAGCAGAGATACTAGCGGGAGTAGCGAGCAGTACTTC
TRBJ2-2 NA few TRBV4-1 CASSQEAANTGELFF TGCGCCAGCAGCCAAGAGGCAGCGAACACCGGGGAGCTGTTTTTT
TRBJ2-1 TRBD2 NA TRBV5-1 CASSPGLAGPGNEQFF TGCGCCAGCAGCCCGGGACTAGCGGGGCCCGGGAATGAGCAGTTCTTC
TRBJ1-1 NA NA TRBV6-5 CASSYGAGQGEAFF TGTGCCAGCAGTTATGGGGCGGGGCAGGGTGAAGCTTTCTTT
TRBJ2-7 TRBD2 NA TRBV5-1 CASSPLTGTSGRVEQYF TGCGCCAGCAGCCCCCTCACCGGGACTAGCGGGCGGGTGGAGCAGTACTTC
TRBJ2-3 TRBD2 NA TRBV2 CASSQGTSGRTDTQYF TGTGCCAGCAGCCAAGGGACTAGCGGGAGGACAGATACGCAGTATTTT
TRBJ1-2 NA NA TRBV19 CASSRSESYGYTF TGTGCCAGTAGTAGGTCCGAGTCCTATGGCTACACCTTC
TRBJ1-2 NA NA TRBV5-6 CASSWSGGNGYTF TGTGCCAGCAGCTGGTCGGGGGGAAATGGCTACACCTTC
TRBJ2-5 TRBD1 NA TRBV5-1 CASSYDRGLGEQYF TGCGCCAGCAGCTACGACAGGGGGCTAGGTGAGCAGTACTTC
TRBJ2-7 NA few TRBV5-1 CASSLGTGPYEQYF TGCGCCAGCAGCTTAGGTACAGGGCCCTACGAGCAGTACTTC
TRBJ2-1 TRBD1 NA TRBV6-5 CASSQQGNSYNEQFF TGTGCCAGCAGCCAACAGGGGAACTCCTACAATGAGCAGTTCTTC
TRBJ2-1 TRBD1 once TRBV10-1 CASSRTGGEQFF TGCGCCAGCAGTAGGACAGGCGGGGAGCAGTTCTTC
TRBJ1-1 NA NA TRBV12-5 CASGRLWQVNTEAFF TGTGCTAGTGGTAGATTGTGGCAGGTGAACACTGAAGCTTTCTTT
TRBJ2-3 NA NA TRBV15 CATRGGPSTDTQYF TGTGCCACTCGCGGGGGCCCTAGCACAGATACGCAGTATTTT
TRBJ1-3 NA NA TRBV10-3 CAITAGLAGNTIYF TGTGCCATCACGGCAGGCTTGGCTGGAAACACCATATATTTT
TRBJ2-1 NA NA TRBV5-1 CASRAETEQFF TGCGCCAGCAGAGCGGAGACGGAGCAGTTCTTC
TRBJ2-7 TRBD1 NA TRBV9 CASSVTWGTGYEQYF TGTGCCAGCAGCGTGACCTGGGGGACAGGTTACGAGCAGTACTTC
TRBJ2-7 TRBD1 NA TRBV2 CASSGTGGEQYF TGTGCCAGCAGTGGCACAGGGGGCGAGCAGTACTTC
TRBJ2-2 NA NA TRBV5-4 CASSLLSNGELFF TGTGCCAGCAGCTTGCTTTCTAACGGGGAGCTGTTTTTT
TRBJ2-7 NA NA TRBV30 CAWRGSGTSYEQYF TGTGCCTGGAGGGGTAGCGGAACCTCCTACGAGCAGTACTTC
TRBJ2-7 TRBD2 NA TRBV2 CASSPSGITYEQYF TGTGCCAGCAGTCCTAGCGGGATCACCTACGAGCAGTACTTC